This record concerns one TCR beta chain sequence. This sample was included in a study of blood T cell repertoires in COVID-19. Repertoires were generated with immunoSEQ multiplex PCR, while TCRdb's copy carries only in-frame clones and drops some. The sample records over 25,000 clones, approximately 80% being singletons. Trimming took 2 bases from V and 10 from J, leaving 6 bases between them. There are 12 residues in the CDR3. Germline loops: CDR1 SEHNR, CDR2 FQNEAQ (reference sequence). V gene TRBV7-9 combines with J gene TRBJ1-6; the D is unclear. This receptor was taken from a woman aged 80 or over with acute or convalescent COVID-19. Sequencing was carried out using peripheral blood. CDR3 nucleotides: TGTGCCAGCAGCTTATCCGTGTCACCCCTCCACTTT. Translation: CASSLSVSPLHF.